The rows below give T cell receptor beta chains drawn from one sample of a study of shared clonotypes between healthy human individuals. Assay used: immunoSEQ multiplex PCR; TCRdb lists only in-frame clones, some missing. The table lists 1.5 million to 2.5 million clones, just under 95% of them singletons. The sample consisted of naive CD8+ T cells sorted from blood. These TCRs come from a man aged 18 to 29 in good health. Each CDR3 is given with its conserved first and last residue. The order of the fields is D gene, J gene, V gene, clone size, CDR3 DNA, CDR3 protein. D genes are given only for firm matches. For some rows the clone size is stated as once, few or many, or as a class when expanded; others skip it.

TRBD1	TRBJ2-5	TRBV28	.	TGTGCCAGCAGTTTAAGGACAGGGAAAGAGACCCAGTACTTC	CASSLRTGKETQYF
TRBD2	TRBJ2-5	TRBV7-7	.	TGTGCTAGCAGCTCCACTAGCGGGATCCAAGAGACCCAGTACTTC	CASSSTSGIQETQYF
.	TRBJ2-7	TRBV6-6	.	TGTGCCAGCAGCCAGGGTGTCTACGAGCAGTACTTC	CASSQGVYEQYF
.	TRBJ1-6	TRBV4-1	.	TGCGCCAGCAGCCAAGAAGCCGAGGACTTTAATTCACCCCTCCACTTT	CASSQEAEDFNSPLHF
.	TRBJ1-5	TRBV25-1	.	TGTGCCAGCAGTGGCATGGAGGGGGAAGGGCCCCAGCATTTT	CASSGMEGEGPQHF
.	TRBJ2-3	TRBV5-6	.	TGTGCCAGCAGCTTGCAACAGATGCATACGCAGTATTTT	CASSLQQMHTQYF
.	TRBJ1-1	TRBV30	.	TGTGCCTGGAGTGTACACCCACACACTGAAGCTTTCTTT	CAWSVHPHTEAFF
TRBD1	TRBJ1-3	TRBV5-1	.	TGCGCCAGCAGGGCCGACAGGGTCTCTGGAAACACCATATATTTT	CASRADRVSGNTIYF
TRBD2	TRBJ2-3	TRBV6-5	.	TGTGCCAGCAGTTACGCGGGAGCAGATACGCAGTATTTT	CASSYAGADTQYF
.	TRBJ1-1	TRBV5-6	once	TGTGCCAGCAGCTTGTCTAGGACAGTGAACACTGAAGCTTTCTTT	CASSLSRTVNTEAFF
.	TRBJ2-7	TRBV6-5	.	TGTGCCAGCAGAGTGATCCCGGGAACGTACGAGCAGTACTTC	CASRVIPGTYEQYF
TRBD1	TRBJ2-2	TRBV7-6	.	TGTGCCAGCAGCTTGTCAGGGGGAACCGGGGAGCTGTTTTTT	CASSLSGGTGELFF
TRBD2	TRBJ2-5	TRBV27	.	TGTGCCAGCAGTCTCACCCGGCTAGCGGGACTAGAGACCCAGTACTTC	CASSLTRLAGLETQYF
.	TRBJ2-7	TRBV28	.	TGTGCCAGCAGTTTGAGGGTCTACGAGCAGTACTTC	CASSLRVYEQYF
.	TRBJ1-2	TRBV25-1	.	TGTGCCAGCTTTGAGGGAAATGGCTACACCTTC	CASFEGNGYTF
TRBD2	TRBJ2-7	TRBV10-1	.	TGCGCCAGCAGTGAGTCGACTAGCTCCGAGCAGTACTTC	CASSESTSSEQYF
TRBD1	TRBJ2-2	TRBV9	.	TGTGCCAGCAGCGTAGAGATGGGACAGGGTTTCACCGGGGAGCTGTTTTTT	CASSVEMGQGFTGELFF
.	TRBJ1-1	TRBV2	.	TGTGCCAGCTCCGAATCAGACGGATGGAACACTGAAGCTTTCTTT	CASSESDGWNTEAFF
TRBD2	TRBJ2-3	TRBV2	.	TGTGCCAGGGGACTAGCGGGAGTGCGTGCAGATACGCAGTATTTT	CARGLAGVRADTQYF
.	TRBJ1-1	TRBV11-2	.	TGTGCCAGCAGCTTAGATGGGGAAAGGGCTTTCTTT	CASSLDGERAFF
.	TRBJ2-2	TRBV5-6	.	TGTGCCAGCAGCTTGCCAGGGAATACGAACACCGGGGAGCTGTTTTTT	CASSLPGNTNTGELFF
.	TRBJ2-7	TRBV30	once	TGTGCCTGGACTCTTGAGGGGTCGGCCTACGAGCAGTACTTC	CAWTLEGSAYEQYF
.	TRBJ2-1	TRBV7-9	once	TGTGCCAGCAGCTTAATTGTGGACAGTGAAAATGAGCAGTTCTTC	CASSLIVDSENEQFF
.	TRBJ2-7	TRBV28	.	TGTGCCAGCAGTTTTAGAGGCAGTAGCTCCTACGAGCAGTACTTC	CASSFRGSSSYEQYF
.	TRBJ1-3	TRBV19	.	TGTGCCAGTAGAGGGTACAGGGACCCTGGAAACACCATATATTTT	CASRGYRDPGNTIYF
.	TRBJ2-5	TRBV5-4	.	TGTGCCAGCAGCTTGGGAGTAGCGACCCAGTACTTC	CASSLGVATQYF
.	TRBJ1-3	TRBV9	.	TGTGCCAGCAGCGTAGGTTCGGAGGGGGCTGGAAACACCATATATTTT	CASSVGSEGAGNTIYF
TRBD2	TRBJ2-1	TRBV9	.	TGTGCCAGCAGCGTAGAGGGGAGGGGCAATGAGCAGTTCTTC	CASSVEGRGNEQFF
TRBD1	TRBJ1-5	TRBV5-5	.	TGTGCCAGCAGCTTGGAGATGGGACAGGCAAATCAGCCCCAGCATTTT	CASSLEMGQANQPQHF